A single sample is the source of the 20 T cell receptor beta chains below, sequenced in a study of beta chain bispecific antibodies for T cell cancers. Notes on the study in general: Normal T cells contributed less of the targeted TRBV signal than the leukemia cells did.

One entry per CDR3 protein, called by TCRdb with MiXCR from the 5' RACE reads. The profile covers over 20,000 distinct CDR3 sequences, with less than 3% appearing a single time and approximately 30% taken by the ten largest. Expansion lasted roughly three days, with either anti-CD3 antibody OKT3 or CD3/CD28 beads. Antigens for these TCRs are unknown. Sequenced: healthy donor T cells cultured with leukemia cells. Receptor source: a human donor in good health. Some clones in this sample may be carry-over from other donors' samples.

Concerning this clonotype itself: A much larger clone is a single base away; this may be a read error. V is TRBV5-1 and J is TRBJ1-1, with D tentatively TRBD1 (5 bases). Germline CDR1 SGHRS, CDR2 YFSETQ. CDR3 length: 14 residues. CDR3 residues: CASRTTAGNTEAIF. Here the CDR3 DNA reads TGCGCCAGCAGAACGACAGCAGGGAACACTGAAGCTATCTTT.

This clonotype was counted ten times or more. V gene TRBV3-1 combines with J gene TRBJ2-1; D is undetermined. Germline CDR1 reads LGHDT; CDR2 reads YNNKEL (reference sequence). The CDR3 totals 12 residues. The V end was cut by 0 bases, the J end by 12 bases, with 9 bases between. The CDR3 region has the DNA TGTGCCAGCAGCCAAGAAACAGAGCCGCAGTTCTTC. Translation gives CASSQETEPQFF.

This clonotype is labeled as medium-sized. The rearrangement uses TRBV12-3 or TRBV12-4 and TRBJ1-2, with D uncertain. The CDR3 is 14 amino acids. V lost 4 bases, J lost 6 bases, and 15 bases lay in between. The CDR3, as DNA: TGTGCCAGCAGTTCAAATACCTTTATCAATGGCTACACCTTC. It translates to CASSSNTFINGYTF.

This clonotype has just a few counts. The V call is TRBV6-2 or TRBV6-3, the J call TRBJ2-3; D unclear. This CDR3 spans 14 amino acids. Trimming left V 2 bases short and J 4 bases short, with 10 bases between. In germline, CDR1 is MNHEY, CDR2 SVGEGT. In DNA, the CDR3 is TGTGCCAGCAGTTACCCTTTCGGGCCAGATACGCAGTATTTT. It yields the protein CASSYPFGPDTQYF.

By frequency in the sample, this clonotype is medium-sized. This rearrangement joins TRBV6-2 or TRBV6-3 to TRBJ1-2, with D perhaps matching TRBD1 (6 bases). CDR1 and CDR2 from the germline V gene are MNHEY and SVGEGT. The CDR3 is 14 residues long. The ends were cut back, 2 bases at V and 6 bases at J, with 13 bases in the middle. The CDR3 nucleotides read TGTGCCAGCAGTTACGTGGGACAAGCAGATGGCTACACCTTC. The encoded protein is CASSYVGQADGYTF.

This sequence joins TRBV29-1 and TRBJ1-2, with unresolved D. The CDR3 loop spans 12 amino acids. The germline V gene has CDR1 SQVTM and CDR2 ANQGSEA. V was trimmed by 3 bases and J by 3 bases, leaving 8 bases between them. DNA of the CDR3: TGCAGCGTTGATAATGGATACTATGGCTACACCTTC. Translation: CSVDNGYYGYTF.

The sample holds many counts of this clonotype. The V and J genes are TRBV7-8 and TRBJ1-1; D might be TRBD1 (6 bases). The CDR3 has 14 residues. Germline V gene sequence: CDR1 SGHVS, CDR2 FQNEAQ. V dropped 2 bases and J dropped 2 bases, with 9 bases sitting between them. CDR3 sequence: CASSLWGRNTEAFF. The CDR3 DNA sequence: TGTGCCAGCAGCTTATGGGGGCGCAACACTGAAGCTTTCTTT.

This clonotype was recorded many times. V and J are TRBV28 and TRBJ2-7; D is unresolved. V was cut by 6 bases and J by 2 bases, with 14 bases left in between. There are 14 residues in the CDR3. Germline V CDR1 and CDR2: MDHEN, SYDVKM. The CDR3 DNA follows: TGTGCCAGCAGCTTCTCGGCTTTACCCTACGAGCAGTACTTC. Residues: CASSFSALPYEQYF.

This clonotype was detected ten times or more. V usage is TRBV14 and J usage is TRBJ2-1; 8 positions agree with TRBD2. This CDR3 is built from 16 residues. Germline lookup yields CDR1 SGHDN and CDR2 FVKESK. Trimming at V came to 5 bases and at J to 3 bases, leaving 9 bases not matched to a gene. The CDR3 is CASSITGGGFYNEQFF. Here the CDR3 DNA reads TGTGCCAGCAGCATAACCGGGGGGGGGTTCTACAATGAGCAGTTCTTC.

This clonotype was recorded at least ten times. This chain joins TRBV5-4 and TRBJ1-6, with TRBD1 matching over 11 bases. V lost 3 bases and J lost 6; bases outside the gene matches: 2. Germline lookup yields CDR1 SGHNT and CDR2 YYREEE (reference sequence). The CDR3 has 15 residues. CDR3 loop: CASSSGTGGNSPLHF. CDR3 in DNA: TGTGCCAGCAGCTCCGGGACAGGGGGTAATTCACCCCTCCACTTT.

There are many counts of this clonotype. The chain is built from TRBV9 and TRBJ2-3, with unresolved D. There are 13 residues in the CDR3. The V and J ends lost 2 bases and 1 base respectively, with 5 bases between them. Germline V gives CDR1 SGDLS, CDR2 YYNGEE. The CDR3 coding sequence is TGTGCCAGCAGCGTGACGGGCACAGATACGCAGTATTTT. It yields the protein CASSVTGTDTQYF.

Many counts were recorded for this clonotype. V is TRBV20-1 and J is TRBJ2-7, with 11 bases lining up with TRBD2. The germline CDR1 and CDR2 sequences are DFQATT and SNEGSKA (reference sequence). V gave up 0 bases and J gave up 0 bases; unmatched junction bases: 4. CDR3 length: 16 residues. DNA for the CDR3: TGCAGTGCTAGAGACGTTGGGACTAGCGGCTCCTACGAGCAGTACTTC. Translating gives CSARDVGTSGSYEQYF.

This clonotype was observed at least ten times. The rearrangement links TRBV11-2 to TRBJ1-1; D is unclear. V was trimmed by 5 bases and J by 10 bases, leaving 14 bases between them. Per the germline V gene, CDR1 is SGHAT and CDR2 is FQNNGV. The CDR3 extends over 12 amino acids. In DNA form, the CDR3 reads TGTGCCAGCAGCCGACCCAGCGACGGAGCTTTCTTT. It translates to CASSRPSDGAFF.

The J gene is TRBJ1-3, the V gene TRBV28; TRBD1 matches 12 bases. This CDR3 is 16 amino acids long. V shed 4 bases, J shed 2 bases, and the junction held 3 bases outside the gene matches. The germline gives CDR1 MDHEN, CDR2 SYDVKM. In DNA form, the CDR3 reads TGTGCCAGCAGTTCGGGACAGGGGGCGGCTGGAAACACCATATATTTT. This sequence encodes CASSSGQGAAGNTIYF. Full variable domain (outside the CDR3, taken from reference TRBV28 and TRBJ1-3): DVKVTQSSRYLVKRTGEKVFLECVQDMDHENMFWYRQDPGLGLRLIYFSYDVKMKEKGDIPEGYSVSREKKERFSLILESASTNQTSMYLCASSSGQGAAGNTIYFGEGSWLTVV.

This clonotype appeared many times. The V call is TRBV11-2, the J call TRBJ2-2, with unresolved D. From germline, CDR1 is SGHAT and CDR2 FQNNGV. Between the trimmed V and J ends, which lost 5 bases and 3 bases, there was a span of 4 bases. This CDR3 is 12 amino acids long. As DNA, the CDR3 is TGTGCCAGCAGCCACTACACCGGGGAGCTGTTTTTT. Translation: CASSHYTGELFF.

This clonotype was found many times. The chain is built from TRBV6-5 and TRBJ1-1, with a possible D match to TRBD1 (5 bases). V lost 5 bases and J 4 bases, leaving 14 bases between the germline ends. Germline V gene sequence: CDR1 MNHEY, CDR2 SVGAGI. The CDR3 spans 14 residues. CDR3 sequence reads: CASSDLGGGTEAFF. The CDR3 bases are TGTGCCAGCAGTGACCTCGGGGGAGGCACTGAAGCTTTCTTT.

In its sample, this clonotype was seen many times. The chain uses TRBV4-1 and TRBJ1-1; D might be TRBD1 (5 bases). Deletions cut 5 bases from V and 10 bases from J, with 17 bases between. The germline V gene has CDR1 MGHRA and CDR2 YSYEKL. The CDR3 runs 13 residues. The CDR3 DNA is TGCGCCAGCAGCGTGGGACCGACCGTTGGAGCTTTCTTT. Protein: CASSVGPTVGAFF.

This clonotype was detected many times. The chain is built from TRBV7-6 and TRBJ1-1; no definite D call. The CDR3 runs to 12 residues. Trimming removed 1 base at V and 7 bases at J, with 7 bases between. Germline V gives CDR1 SGHVS, CDR2 FNYEAQ. Written as DNA, the CDR3 is TGTGCCAGCAGCTTAGAGCGGGGTGAAGCTTTCTTT. Translation gives CASSLERGEAFF. The whole variable domain, filled in from reference TRBV7-6 and TRBJ1-1, reads GAGVSQSPRYKVTKRGQDVALRCDPISGHVSLYWYRQALGQGPEFLTYFNYEAQQDKSGLPNDRFSAERPEGSISTLTIQRTEQRDSAMYRCASSLERGEAFFGQGTRLTVV.

J is TRBJ1-2 and V is TRBV5-6; D is possibly TRBD1 (6 bases). CDR3 length: 15 residues. CDR1 is SGHDT, CDR2 YYEEEE, per germline. Trimming removed 2 bases from V and 4 bases from J, with 15 bases in between. DNA for the CDR3: TGTGCCAGCAGCTTTCGTCGGACAGTTATCTATGGCTACACCTTC. It specifies CASSFRRTVIYGYTF.

This clonotype appeared a few times. The chain links TRBV13 to TRBJ1-5; D gene uncertain. V lost 0 bases, J lost 0 bases, and 3 bases lay in between. Germline CDR1 PRHDT, CDR2 FYEKMQ (reference sequence). The CDR3 consists of 14 residues. The CDR3 bases are TGTGCCAGCAGCTTAGGGGGTAGCAATCAGCCCCAGCATTTT. This translates into CASSLGGSNQPQHF. The full variable domain, in which reference TRBV13 and TRBJ1-5 provide the parts outside the CDR3, is AAGVIQSPRHLIKEKRETATLKCYPIPRHDTVYWYQQGPGQDPQFLISFYEKMQSDKGSIPDRFSAQQFSDYHSELNMSSLELGDSALYFCASSLGGSNQPQHFGDGTRLSIL.